One sample yielded the 13 T cell receptor beta chains listed below, sequenced in a study of identifying expanded T cells in peripheral blood. Only in-frame clones appear in the TCRdb table, and some are missing; sequencing was by immunoSEQ multiplex PCR. The data hold about 130,000 clones, with less than 90% observed a single time. Sequenced input: blood. The receptors originated from a person between 18 and 75 years old in good health.

To note about this clone: One end of the junction varies from germline; a read error may be responsible. The chain employs TRBV2 and TRBJ2-3; D remains ambiguous. CDR1 and CDR2 from the germline V gene are SNHLY and FYNNEI. This CDR3 spans 15 amino acids. CDR3: CASREDVGSADTQYF. DNA for the CDR3: TGTGCCAGCAGAGAAGACGTAGGCTCAGCAGATACGCAGTATTTT. Full variable domain (rest looked up from reference TRBV2 and TRBJ2-3): EPEVTQTPSHQVTQMGQEVILRCVPISNHLYFYWYRQILGQKVEFLVSFYNNEISEKSEIFDDQFSVERPDGSNFTLKIRSTKLEDSAMYFCASREDVGSADTQYFGPGTRLTVL.

The chain employs TRBV6-5 and TRBJ2-1, with D perhaps matching TRBD1 (6 bases). The V gene's germline CDR1 is MNHEY and CDR2 SVGAGI. Trimming stripped 6 bases from V and 2 bases from J, with 11 bases between. The CDR3 consists of 14 residues. The CDR3 protein is CASRKQGAYNEQFF. The CDR3 DNA reads as TGTGCCAGCAGGAAACAGGGAGCCTACAATGAGCAGTTCTTC.

This chain uses TRBV7-9 with TRBJ1-2; D gene unclear. Germline loops: CDR1 SEHNR, CDR2 FQNEAQ (reference sequence). The CDR3 covers 13 residues. V lost 1 base, J lost 8 bases, and 11 bases lay in between. The CDR3 loop reads CASSLVGSGGYTF. The DNA for the CDR3 is TGTGCCAGCAGCTTAGTTGGCTCTGGGGGCTACACCTTC.

This rearrangement joins TRBV18 to TRBJ2-6; weak D call: TRBD1 (5 bases). Germline V gene data show CDR1 as KGHSH and CDR2 as LQKENI. With 1 base removed from V and 0 bases from J, the gap between germline ends came to 10 bases. The CDR3 sequence is 17 residues long. The CDR3 DNA reads as TGTGCCAGCTCACCACGACAGATCAGCTCTGGGGCCAACGTCCTGACTTTC. Translated, it gives CASSPRQISSGANVLTF.

This clone was seen a handful of times. This chain uses TRBV4-2 with TRBJ1-6; the D is unclear. The V end was cut by 0 bases, the J end by 12 bases, with 9 bases between. Germline assignment: CDR1 LGHNA and CDR2 YNFKEQ. There are 13 residues in the CDR3. The DNA of the CDR3 is TGTGCCAGCAGCCAAGATCTGGGAAGACCCCTCCACTTT. Protein: CASSQDLGRPLHF.

This clone occurred once. The chain joins TRBV18 to TRBJ2-3, with a tentative D call TRBD1 (6 bases). Trimming left V 3 bases short and J 3 bases short, with 13 bases between. Germline CDR1 KGHSH, CDR2 LQKENI. This CDR3 contains 15 residues. For the CDR3, the DNA is TGTGCCAGCTCACCTGAATCACAGGGAACAGATACGCAGTATTTT. Translated: CASSPESQGTDTQYF. Full variable domain (missing parts from reference TRBV18 and TRBJ2-3): NAGVMQNPRHLVRRRGQEARLRCSPMKGHSHVYWYRQLPEEGLKFMVYLQKENIIDESGMPKERFSAEFPKEGPSILRIQQVVRGDSAAYFCASSPESQGTDTQYFGPGTRLTVL.

The CDR3 DNA follows: TGTGCCAGCAGCCTCGCTCTGGAGGAGACCCAGTACTTC. It encodes CASSLALEETQYF. The chain uses TRBV7-2 and TRBJ2-5; unclear D gene. CDR1 is SGHTA and CDR2 is FQGNSA in the germline V gene. The CDR3 contains 13 residues. Trimming left V 5 bases short and J 5 bases short, with 12 bases between.

This chain joins TRBV1 and TRBJ1-2; the D call in the table, TRBD1, was not verified against the DNA. TRBV1 is listed as a pseudogene. This CDR3 is 16 amino acids long. The CDR3 DNA follows: TGCACCAGCAGCCAAAACCGGGACACGAAAAGGTATGGCTACACCTTC. Its protein is CTSSQNRDTKRYGYTF.

This clone has just a few counts. V usage is TRBV27 and J usage is TRBJ1-1, with D perhaps TRBD1 (6 bases). Germline CDR1 is MNHEY and CDR2 is SMNVEV (reference sequence). There are 13 residues in the CDR3. The V end lost 2 bases, the J end lost 7 bases, and 11 bases lay between the germline ends. In nucleotides, the CDR3 is TGTGCCAGCAGTTTACAGGGGCAGGGTGAAGCTTTCTTT. Protein sequence: CASSLQGQGEAFF.

The V and J genes are TRBV7-4 and TRBJ2-7; either TRBD1 or TRBD2 may fit D (6 bases each). Germline values: CDR1 SGHVT, CDR2 SQSDAQ. The CDR3 runs 14 residues. V lost 5 bases and J lost 4, with 15 bases in between. The CDR3 reads CASSPGAGKYEQYF. DNA for the CDR3: TGTGCCAGCAGCCCGGGGGCCGGGAAATACGAGCAGTACTTC. The full variable domain, rest sourced from reference TRBV7-4 and TRBJ2-7, is GAGVSQSPRYKVAKRGRDVALRCDSISGHVTLYWYRQTLGQGSEVLTYSQSDAQRDKSGRPSGRFSAERPERSVSTLKIQRTEQGDSAVYLCASSPGAGKYEQYFGPGTRLTVT.

The gene calls are TRBV5-6 and TRBJ1-1; D is perhaps TRBD1 (6 bases). V was trimmed by 2 bases and J by 5 bases, leaving 13 bases between them. Germline V lookup: CDR1 SGHDT, CDR2 YYEEEE. This CDR3 has 14 residues. The DNA of the CDR3 is TGTGCCAGCAGCTTATCCCTCAGGGGTACTGAAGCTTTCTTT. Its protein product is CASSLSLRGTEAFF.

This clone was detected only once. The chain links TRBV7-7 to TRBJ1-4, with TRBD1 matching over 11 bases. After removal of 4 bases from V and 4 bases from J, the junction contained 8 bases not matched to a gene. Looked up from germline, CDR1 is SSHAT and CDR2 is FNYEAQ (reference sequence). The CDR3 is 17 residues long. CDR3 residues: CASSSGTGGGGNEKLFF. The CDR3 nucleotides are TGTGCCAGCAGCTCCGGGACAGGGGGTGGCGGTAATGAAAAACTGTTTTTT.

This clone was seen only once. V and J are TRBV14 and TRBJ1-1; D unclear. The germline V gene encodes CDR1 SGHDN and CDR2 FVKESK. Trimming pared 10 bases from V and 1 base from J, leaving 7 bases between. The CDR3 consists of 11 residues. CDR3 in amino acids: CATTRNTEAFF. The CDR3 coding sequence is TGTGCCACCACTCGGAACACTGAAGCTTTCTTT. The whole variable domain, remainder taken from reference TRBV14 and TRBJ1-1, is EAGVTQFPSHSVIEKGQTVTLRCDPISGHDNLYWYRRVMGKEIKFLLHFVKESKQDESGMPNNRFLAERTGGTYSTLKVQPAELEDSGVYFCATTRNTEAFFGQGTRLTVV.